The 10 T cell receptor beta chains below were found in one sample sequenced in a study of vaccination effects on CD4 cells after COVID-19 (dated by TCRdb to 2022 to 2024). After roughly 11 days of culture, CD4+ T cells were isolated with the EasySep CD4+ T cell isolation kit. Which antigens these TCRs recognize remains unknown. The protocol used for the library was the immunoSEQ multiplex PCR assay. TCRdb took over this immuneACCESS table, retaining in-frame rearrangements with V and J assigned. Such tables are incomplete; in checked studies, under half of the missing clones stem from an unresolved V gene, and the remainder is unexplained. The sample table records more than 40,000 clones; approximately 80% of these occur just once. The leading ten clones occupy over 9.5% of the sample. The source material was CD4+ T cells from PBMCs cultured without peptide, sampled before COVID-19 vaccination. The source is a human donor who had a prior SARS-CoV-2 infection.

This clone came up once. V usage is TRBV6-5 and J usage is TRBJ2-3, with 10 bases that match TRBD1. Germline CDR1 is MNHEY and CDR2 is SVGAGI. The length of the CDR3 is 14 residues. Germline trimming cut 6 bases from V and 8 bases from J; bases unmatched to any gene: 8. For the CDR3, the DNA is TGTGCCAGCAGGGGGACCGGGACAGGGGCTACGCAGTATTTT. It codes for CASRGTGTGATQYF.

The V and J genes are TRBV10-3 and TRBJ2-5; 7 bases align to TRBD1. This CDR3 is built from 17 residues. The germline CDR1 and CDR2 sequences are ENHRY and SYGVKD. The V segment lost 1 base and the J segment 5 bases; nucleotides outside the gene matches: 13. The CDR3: CAISEFAVTGFGETQYF. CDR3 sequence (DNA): TGTGCCATCAGTGAGTTTGCCGTGACAGGGTTTGGGGAGACCCAGTACTTC.

For the CDR3, the DNA is TGCAGCGTTGATTCCTATTCAGGGCAGTTCTTC. Encoded protein: CSVDSYSGQFF. J is TRBJ2-1 and V is TRBV29-1; no firm D call. Germline V gene sequence: CDR1 SQVTM, CDR2 ANQGSEA. CDR3 length equals 11 residues. The ends were cut back, 3 bases at V and 12 bases at J, with 12 bases in the middle.

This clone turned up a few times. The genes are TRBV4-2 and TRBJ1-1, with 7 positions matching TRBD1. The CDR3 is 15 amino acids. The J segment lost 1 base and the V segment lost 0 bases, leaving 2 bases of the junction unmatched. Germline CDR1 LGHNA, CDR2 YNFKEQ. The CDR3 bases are TGTGCCAGCAGCCAAGAGCCAGGGGGGAACACTGAAGCTTTCTTT. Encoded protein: CASSQEPGGNTEAFF.

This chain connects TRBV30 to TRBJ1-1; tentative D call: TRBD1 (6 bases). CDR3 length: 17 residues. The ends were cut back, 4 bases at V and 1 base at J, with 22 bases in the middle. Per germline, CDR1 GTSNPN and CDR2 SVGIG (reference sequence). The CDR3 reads CAWNTFPRTERNTEAFF. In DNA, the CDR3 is TGTGCCTGGAACACCTTCCCCCGGACAGAAAGGAACACTGAAGCTTTCTTT.

CDR3 amino acids: CASSYGSPYEQYF. As DNA, the CDR3 is TGTGCCAGCAGTTACGGCAGCCCCTACGAGCAGTACTTC. The V call is TRBV6-5, the J call TRBJ2-7; D is undetermined. The CDR3 consists of 13 residues. Germline V gene lookup returns CDR1 MNHEY and CDR2 SVGAGI. Trimming removed 2 bases at V and 2 bases at J, with 7 bases between.

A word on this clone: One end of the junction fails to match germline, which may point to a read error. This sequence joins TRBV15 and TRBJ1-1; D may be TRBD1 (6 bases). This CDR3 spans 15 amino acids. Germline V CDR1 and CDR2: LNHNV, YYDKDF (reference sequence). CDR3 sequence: CATSPQGYGTTGAFF. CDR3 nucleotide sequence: TGTGCCACCAGCCCCCAGGGGTACGGGACAACTGGAGCTTTCTTT.

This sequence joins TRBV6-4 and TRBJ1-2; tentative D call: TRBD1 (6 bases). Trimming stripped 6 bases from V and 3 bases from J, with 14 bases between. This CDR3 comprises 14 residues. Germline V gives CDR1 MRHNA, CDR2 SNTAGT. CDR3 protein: CASSRSKGDYGYTF. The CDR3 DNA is TGTGCCAGCAGCCGGAGCAAGGGGGACTATGGCTACACCTTC.

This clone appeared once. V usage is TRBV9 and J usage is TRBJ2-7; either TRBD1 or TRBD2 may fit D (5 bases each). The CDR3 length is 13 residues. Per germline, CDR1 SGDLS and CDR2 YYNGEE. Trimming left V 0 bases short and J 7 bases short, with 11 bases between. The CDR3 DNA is TGTGCCAGCAGCGTAGGAGGGCAGGGAGAGCAGTACTTC. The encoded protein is CASSVGGQGEQYF.

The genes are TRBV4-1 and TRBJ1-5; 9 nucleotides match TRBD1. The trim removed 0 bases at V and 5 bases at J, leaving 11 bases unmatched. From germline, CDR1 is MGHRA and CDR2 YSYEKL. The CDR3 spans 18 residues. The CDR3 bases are TGCGCCAGCAGCCAAGAGGAGATCTCCGGGACAGGGTATCAGCCCCAGCATTTT. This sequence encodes CASSQEEISGTGYQPQHF.